The rows below give T cell receptor beta chains drawn from one sample of a study of Tregs in tolerant kidney transplant recipients. Sequencing used immunoSEQ multiplex PCR; TCRdb keeps in-frame clones, though not all of them. This table holds about 100,000 clones, 93% found once. Sequences were derived from CD4+ T cells from blood (PBMCs), sampled 12 months after the transplant. These receptors came from a human patient who received a combined kidney and bone marrow transplant. Some T cells may trace back to the graft donor. Each CDR3 is given without its conserved first and last residue. A D gene is named only where the DNA matches it firmly.

j_call cdr3_length v_call d_call cdr3_aa
TRBJ1-6 16 TRBV19 TRBD1 ASSTRTGRVPYNSPLH
TRBJ1-1 11 TRBV10-3 - AIRDSPNTEAF
TRBJ2-1 15 TRBV27 - ASSLSQGRGGGNEQF
TRBJ2-1 12 TRBV29-1 TRBD2 SVEIGLADNEQF
TRBJ1-2 11 TRBV18 - ASSPEMWHGYT
TRBJ2-7 14 TRBV6-5 TRBD1 ASSYGRQGGIYEQY
TRBJ1-1 12 TRBV11-3 - ASSNGGARTEAF
TRBJ2-7 13 TRBV19 - ASSPQLGTPYEQY
TRBJ1-2 14 TRBV7-6 TRBD1 ASSQEVRGLDYGYT
TRBJ2-2 16 TRBV14 - ASSQEKGVFGDTGELF
TRBJ2-3 16 TRBV4-2 - ASSPEPTLAGGRDTQY
TRBJ2-5 15 TRBV10-3 TRBD1 AISYAGTGGTQETQY
TRBJ1-2 12 TRBV19 TRBD1 ASTLDRGSYGYT
TRBJ1-3 17 TRBV18 - ASSPLSVQGRISGNTIY
TRBJ2-5 20 TRBV5-1 - ASSPWGSAREVERGYQETQY
TRBJ2-7 12 TRBV29-1 TRBD1 SVARTGITYEQY
TRBJ2-5 14 TRBV18 - ASSPIRREYQETQY
TRBJ1-2 10 TRBV30 - AWSTGYSGYT
TRBJ2-2 13 TRBV11-2 TRBD1 ASSLGQGNTGELF
TRBJ2-1 14 TRBV4-3 - ASSQERGIPYNEQF
TRBJ1-2 12 TRBV7-2 TRBD1 ASSLEGTVGGYT
TRBJ2-7 14 TRBV5-1 TRBD2 ASSLGLAASPYEQY
TRBJ1-2 13 TRBV5-6 TRBD1 ASSLVGTANYGYT
TRBJ2-6 17 TRBV7-6 TRBD1 ASRPMKTGLTSGANVLT
TRBJ2-5 13 TRBV9 - ASSELGQVMETQY
TRBJ2-2 12 TRBV5-1 - ASSSGQSTGELF
TRBJ2-3 13 TRBV15 - ATSRETPGTDTQY
TRBJ1-2 12 TRBV7-9 - ASSSTRVGYGYT
TRBJ1-5 16 TRBV19 TRBD1 ASSRTGGDGVGNQPQH
TRBJ2-1 15 TRBV4-1 TRBD2 ASSQDQLAGGPDEQF
TRBJ2-7 14 TRBV27 - ASTPGNGRRGDEQY
TRBJ2-3 14 TRBV11-1 TRBD1 ASSLRPGQPIDTQY
TRBJ2-7 15 TRBV4-3 TRBD1 ASSRLARDRGRYEQY
TRBJ2-5 16 TRBV4-2 TRBD2 ASSQRPRTSFAGETQY
TRBJ2-1 14 TRBV6-4 TRBD2 ASSVTGTRDYNEQF
TRBJ2-3 16 TRBV9 TRBD2 ASSVESSGGTSTDTQY
TRBJ1-1 13 TRBV15 TRBD1 ATSRWDRGQTEAF
TRBJ1-1 13 TRBV7-2 - ASSLARGLNTEAF
TRBJ1-2 10 TRBV27 - ASSRTGYGYT
TRBJ2-7 12 TRBV6-6 - ASSYGPPFYEQY
TRBJ2-5 16 TRBV5-1 TRBD1 ASSLGATGGRVQETQY
TRBJ1-1 16 TRBV4-1 - ASSQDIQGRFLGTEAF
TRBJ2-3 16 TRBV11-3 TRBD2 ASSLGLTGGPGTDTQY
TRBJ1-2 12 TRBV10-1 - ASSESNSRYGYT
TRBJ2-1 14 TRBV7-3 TRBD2 ASSLYSGRASNEQF
TRBJ2-5 13 TRBV7-2 - ASSKTGIHQETQY
TRBJ2-5 13 TRBV5-4 TRBD2 ASSLDSSGGGTQY
TRBJ2-7 12 TRBV7-6 TRBD2 ASSWTSGNDEQY
TRBJ2-1 14 TRBV4-2 - ASSPVTRVSYNEQF
TRBJ1-5 13 TRBV5-1 - ASSFDTGPNQPQH
TRBJ2-1 15 TRBV5-1 TRBD2 ASSLADYGGADNEQF
TRBJ2-1 14 TRBV14 TRBD1 ASSHLGDRGYNEQF
TRBJ2-7 9 TRBV11-2 - ASSFTYEQY
TRBJ1-1 11 TRBV27 - ASSPVAVAGAF
TRBJ1-5 12 TRBV25-1 TRBD1 ASSKGQAGQPQH